The clone carrying this TCR beta chain appeared a few times. Its antigen is unidentified. The data stem from a study of T cells in Graves' hyperthyroidism and ophthalmopathy. Study-wide results and caveats: Ophthalmopathy cases were set apart from stable hyperthyroidism by a 13 V-J model.

The source material, RNA transcripts, was used to amplify TCR beta CDR3 regions. The HTBI primer set was used in a first-round RT-PCR of the TCR CDR3. MiXCR, run by TCRdb on the multiplex PCR reads, gives a single entry per CDR3 protein. There are more than 550,000 distinct CDR3 sequences in the sample; nearly 45% occur only once, and 7% to 7.5% lies in the top ten. The diagnoses drew upon clinical symptoms, serum thyroxine and TRAb, thyroid ultrasound and orbital computed tomography. V shed 4 bases and J shed 2 bases, with 14 bases lying between them. Germline V lookup: CDR1 SGHTA, CDR2 FQGNSA. The CDR3 runs to 15 residues.

The sample taken for sequencing was peripheral blood or thyroid tissue (not recorded which). V is TRBV7-2 and J is TRBJ1-2; weak D call: TRBD1 (5 bases). This clonotype originated in an adult man with Graves' disease, either hyperthyroidism or ophthalmopathy (not recorded which). CDR3 amino acids: CASSSLPGRNYGYTF. DNA for the CDR3: TGTGCCAGCAGCTCACTCCCGGGACGGAACTATGGCTACACCTTC. Full variable domain (missing parts from reference TRBV7-2 and TRBJ1-2): GAGVSQSPSNKVTEKGKDVELRCDPISGHTALYWYRQSLGQGLEFLIYFQGNSAPDKSGLPSDRFSAERTGGSVSTLTIQRTQQEDSAVYLCASSSLPGRNYGYTFGSGTRLTVV.